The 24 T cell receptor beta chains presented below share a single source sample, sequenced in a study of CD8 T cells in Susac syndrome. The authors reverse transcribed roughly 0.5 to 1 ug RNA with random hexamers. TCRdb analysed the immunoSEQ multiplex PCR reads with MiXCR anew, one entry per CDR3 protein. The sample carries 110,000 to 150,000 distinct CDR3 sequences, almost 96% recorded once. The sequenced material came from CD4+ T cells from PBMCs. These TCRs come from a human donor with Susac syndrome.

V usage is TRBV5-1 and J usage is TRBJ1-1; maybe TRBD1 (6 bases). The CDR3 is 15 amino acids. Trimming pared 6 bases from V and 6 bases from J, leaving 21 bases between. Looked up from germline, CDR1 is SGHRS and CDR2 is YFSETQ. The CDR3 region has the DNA TGCGCCAGCAACCCTGGCCAAGGAGAGGGGGCTGAAGCTTTCTTT. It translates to CASNPGQGEGAEAFF.

CDR3 protein: CASRGTGPNEQFF. CDR3 bases: TGTGCCAGTAGGGGAACGGGCCCCAATGAGCAGTTCTTC. The V gene is TRBV19, the J gene TRBJ2-1; D unclear. Trimming cost V 6 bases and J 6 bases, with 12 bases left between them. The germline gives CDR1 LNHDA, CDR2 SQIVND (reference sequence). This CDR3 region has 13 residues.

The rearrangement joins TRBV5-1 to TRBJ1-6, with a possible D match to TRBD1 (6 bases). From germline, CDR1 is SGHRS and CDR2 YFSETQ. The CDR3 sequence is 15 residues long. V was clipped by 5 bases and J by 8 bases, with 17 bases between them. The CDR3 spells CASSYGQLEDSPLHF. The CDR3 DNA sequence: TGCGCCAGCAGTTATGGACAGCTTGAGGATTCACCCCTCCACTTT.

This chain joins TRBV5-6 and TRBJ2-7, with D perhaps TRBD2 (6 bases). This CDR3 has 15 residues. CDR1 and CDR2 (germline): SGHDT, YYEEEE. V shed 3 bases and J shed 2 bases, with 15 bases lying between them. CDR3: CASSSYGGWTYEQYF. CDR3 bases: TGTGCCAGCAGCTCCTATGGGGGGTGGACCTACGAGCAGTACTTC.

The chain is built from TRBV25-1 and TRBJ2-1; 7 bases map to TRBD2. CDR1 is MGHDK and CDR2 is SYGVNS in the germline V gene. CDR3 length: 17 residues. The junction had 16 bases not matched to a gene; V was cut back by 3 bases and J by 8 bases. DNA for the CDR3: TGTGCCAGCAGTGACACGCCCCCGTCTAGCGGTAGGGATGAGCAGTTCTTC. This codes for CASSDTPPSSGRDEQFF.

The CDR3 loop is CASSSHRDADYGYTF. CDR3 sequence (DNA): TGTGCCAGCAGCAGCCACCGGGACGCAGACTATGGCTACACCTTC. The chain couples TRBV6-2 or TRBV6-3 to TRBJ1-2; TRBD1 might be the D (5 bases). This CDR3 spans 15 amino acids. V was trimmed by 6 bases and J by 3 bases, leaving 17 bases between them. The germline gives CDR1 MNHEY, CDR2 SVGEGT.

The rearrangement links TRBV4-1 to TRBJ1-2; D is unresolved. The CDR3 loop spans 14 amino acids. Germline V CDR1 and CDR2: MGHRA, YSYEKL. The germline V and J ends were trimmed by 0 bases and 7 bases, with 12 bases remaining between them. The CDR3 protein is CASSQDSGIGGYTF. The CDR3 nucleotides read TGCGCCAGCAGCCAAGATTCCGGTATCGGTGGCTACACCTTC.

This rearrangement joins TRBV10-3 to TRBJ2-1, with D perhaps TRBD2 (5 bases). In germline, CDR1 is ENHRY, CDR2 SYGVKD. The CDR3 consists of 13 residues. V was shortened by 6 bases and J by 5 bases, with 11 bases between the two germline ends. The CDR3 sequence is CAIRPGNNNEQFF. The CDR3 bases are TGTGCCATCAGACCGGGAAACAACAATGAGCAGTTCTTC.

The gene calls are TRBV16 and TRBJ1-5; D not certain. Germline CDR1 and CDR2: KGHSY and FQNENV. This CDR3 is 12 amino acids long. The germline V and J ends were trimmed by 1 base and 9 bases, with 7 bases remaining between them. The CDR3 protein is CASSQWEGPQHF. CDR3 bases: TGTGCCAGCAGCCAATGGGAGGGGCCCCAGCATTTT.

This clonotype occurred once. The CDR3 DNA reads as TGTGCCACCAGCAGACTAGCGGGCAGCTACGAGCAGTACTTC. Protein sequence: CATSRLAGSYEQYF. The chain joins TRBV15 to TRBJ2-7; 8 nucleotides agree with TRBD2. The junction had 3 bases not matched to a gene; V was cut back by 2 bases and J by 3 bases. The germline V gene has CDR1 LNHNV and CDR2 YYDKDF (reference sequence). This CDR3 region has 14 residues.

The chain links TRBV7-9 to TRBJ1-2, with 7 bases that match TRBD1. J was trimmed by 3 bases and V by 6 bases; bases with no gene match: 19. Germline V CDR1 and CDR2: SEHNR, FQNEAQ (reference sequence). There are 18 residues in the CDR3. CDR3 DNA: TGTGCCAGCAGTACCCACCACCCGGGACAGAGGGGATACTATGGCTACACCTTC. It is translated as CASSTHHPGQRGYYGYTF.

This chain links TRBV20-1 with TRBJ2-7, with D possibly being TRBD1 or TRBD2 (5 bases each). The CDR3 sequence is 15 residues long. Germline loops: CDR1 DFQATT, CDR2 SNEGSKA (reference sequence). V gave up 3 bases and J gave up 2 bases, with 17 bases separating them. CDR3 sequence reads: CSARGLLGDPYEQYF. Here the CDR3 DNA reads TGCAGTGCTAGGGGTCTTTTAGGGGACCCCTACGAGCAGTACTTC.

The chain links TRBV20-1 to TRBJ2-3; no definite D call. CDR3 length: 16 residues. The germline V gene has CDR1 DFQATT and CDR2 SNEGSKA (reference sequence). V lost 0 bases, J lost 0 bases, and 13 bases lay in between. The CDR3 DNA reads TGCAGTGCTAGAGATCCCCTAACCCGAAGCACAGATACGCAGTATTTT. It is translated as CSARDPLTRSTDTQYF.

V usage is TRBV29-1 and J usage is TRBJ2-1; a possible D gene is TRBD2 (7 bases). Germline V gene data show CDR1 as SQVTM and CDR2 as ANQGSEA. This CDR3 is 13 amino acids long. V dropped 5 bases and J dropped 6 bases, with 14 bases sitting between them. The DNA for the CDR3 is TGCAGCGTTCGCGAGGGAGGGGGCAATGAGCAGTTCTTC. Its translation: CSVREGGGNEQFF.

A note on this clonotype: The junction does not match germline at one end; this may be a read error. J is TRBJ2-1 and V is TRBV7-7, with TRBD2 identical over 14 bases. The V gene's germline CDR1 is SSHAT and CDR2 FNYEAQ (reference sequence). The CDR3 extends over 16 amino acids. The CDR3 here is CASSPRTSGRWNEQFF. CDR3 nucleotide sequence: TGTGCTAGCAGCCCCCGGACTAGCGGGAGGTGGAATGAGCAGTTCTTC.

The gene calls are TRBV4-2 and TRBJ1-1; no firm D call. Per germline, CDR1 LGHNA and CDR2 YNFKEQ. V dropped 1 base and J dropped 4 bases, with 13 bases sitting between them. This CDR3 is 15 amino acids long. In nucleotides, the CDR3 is TGTGCCAGCAGCCAAGTGGAACACCGGGCCACTGAAGCTTTCTTT. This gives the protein CASSQVEHRATEAFF.

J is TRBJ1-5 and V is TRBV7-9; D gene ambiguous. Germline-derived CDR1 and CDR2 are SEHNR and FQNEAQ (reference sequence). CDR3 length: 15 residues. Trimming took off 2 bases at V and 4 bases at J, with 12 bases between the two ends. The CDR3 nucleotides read TGTGCCAGCAGCTTAAGCAGAAGAAAAAATCAGCCCCAGCATTTT. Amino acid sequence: CASSLSRRKNQPQHF.

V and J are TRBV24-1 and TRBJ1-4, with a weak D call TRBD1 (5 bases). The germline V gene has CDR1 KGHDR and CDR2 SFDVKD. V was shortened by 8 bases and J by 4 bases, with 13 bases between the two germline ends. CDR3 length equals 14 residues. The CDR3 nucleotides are TGTGCCACCAAGGTCCAGGGATATAATGAAAAACTGTTTTTT. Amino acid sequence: CATKVQGYNEKLFF.

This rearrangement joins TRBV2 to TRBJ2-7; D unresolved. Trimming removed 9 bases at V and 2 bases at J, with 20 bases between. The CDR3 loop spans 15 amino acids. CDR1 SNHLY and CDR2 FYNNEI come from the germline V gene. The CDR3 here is CASCGEASRPYEQYF. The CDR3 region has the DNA TGTGCCAGTTGTGGCGAGGCGTCAAGGCCCTACGAGCAGTACTTC.

CDR3 sequence reads: CASSLLVTGLATGELFF. CDR3 in DNA: TGCGCCAGCAGCTTGCTCGTTACAGGGTTGGCCACCGGGGAGCTGTTTTTT. The chain carries TRBV5-1 and TRBJ2-2; D may be TRBD1 (6 bases). This CDR3 contains 17 residues. Germline CDR1 SGHRS, CDR2 YFSETQ. V was clipped by 1 base and J by 4 bases, with 17 bases between them.

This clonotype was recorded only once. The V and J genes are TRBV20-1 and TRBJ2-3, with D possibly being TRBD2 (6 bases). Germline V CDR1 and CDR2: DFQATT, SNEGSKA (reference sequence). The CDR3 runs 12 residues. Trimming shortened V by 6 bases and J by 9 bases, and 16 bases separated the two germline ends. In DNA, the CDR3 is TGCAGTGCACCGGGGAGGATCGACACGCAGTATTTT. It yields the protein CSAPGRIDTQYF.

The CDR3 here is CASSAFWRMESTDTQYF. The CDR3 bases are TGTGCCAGCAGCGCATTTTGGCGGATGGAAAGCACAGATACGCAGTATTTT. V gene TRBV2 combines with J gene TRBJ2-3; the D is unclear. V was pared by 6 bases and J by 0 bases, with 19 bases between. The CDR3 loop spans 17 amino acids. CDR1 is SNHLY, CDR2 FYNNEI, per germline.

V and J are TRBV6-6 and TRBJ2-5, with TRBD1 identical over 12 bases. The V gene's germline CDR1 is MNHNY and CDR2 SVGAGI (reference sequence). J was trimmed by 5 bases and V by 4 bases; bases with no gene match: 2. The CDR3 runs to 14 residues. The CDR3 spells CASSWDRGRETQYF. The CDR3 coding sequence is TGTGCCAGCAGTTGGGACAGGGGGCGCGAGACCCAGTACTTC.

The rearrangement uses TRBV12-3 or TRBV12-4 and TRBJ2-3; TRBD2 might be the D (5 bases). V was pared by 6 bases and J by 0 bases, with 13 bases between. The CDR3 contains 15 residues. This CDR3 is CASRLAGSSTDTQYF. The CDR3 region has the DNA TGTGCCAGCAGGCTTGCGGGTTCTAGCACAGATACGCAGTATTTT.